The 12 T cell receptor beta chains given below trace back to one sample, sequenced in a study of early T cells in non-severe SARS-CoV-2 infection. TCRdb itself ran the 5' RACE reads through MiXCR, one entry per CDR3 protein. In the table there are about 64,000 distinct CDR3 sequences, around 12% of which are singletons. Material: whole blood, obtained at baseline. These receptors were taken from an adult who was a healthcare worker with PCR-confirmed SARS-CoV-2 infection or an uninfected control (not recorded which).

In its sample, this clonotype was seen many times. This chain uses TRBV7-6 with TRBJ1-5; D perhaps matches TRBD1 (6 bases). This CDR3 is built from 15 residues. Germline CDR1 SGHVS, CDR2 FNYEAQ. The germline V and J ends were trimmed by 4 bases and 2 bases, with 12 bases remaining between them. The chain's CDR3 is CASSSQGGGNQPQHF. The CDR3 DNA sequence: TGTGCCAGCAGCTCCCAAGGGGGGGGCAATCAGCCCCAGCATTTT. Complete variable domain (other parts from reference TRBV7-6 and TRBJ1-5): GAGVSQSPRYKVTKRGQDVALRCDPISGHVSLYWYRQALGQGPEFLTYFNYEAQQDKSGLPNDRFSAERPEGSISTLTIQRTEQRDSAMYRCASSSQGGGNQPQHFGDGTRLSIL.

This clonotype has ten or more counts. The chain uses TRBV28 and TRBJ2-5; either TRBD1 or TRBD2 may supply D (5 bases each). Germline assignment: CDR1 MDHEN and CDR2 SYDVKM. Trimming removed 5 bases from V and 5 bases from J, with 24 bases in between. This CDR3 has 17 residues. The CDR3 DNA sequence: TGTGCCAGCAGTGAACCTAGATCAGGGAGCCCATGGGAGACCCAGTACTTC. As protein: CASSEPRSGSPWETQYF.

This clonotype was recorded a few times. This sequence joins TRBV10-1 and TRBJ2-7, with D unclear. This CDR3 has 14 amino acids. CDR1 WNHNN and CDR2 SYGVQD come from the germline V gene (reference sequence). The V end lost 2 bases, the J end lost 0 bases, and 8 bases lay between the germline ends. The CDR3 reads CASSEETSSYEQYF. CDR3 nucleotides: TGCGCCAGCAGTGAGGAGACCAGCTCCTACGAGCAGTACTTC.

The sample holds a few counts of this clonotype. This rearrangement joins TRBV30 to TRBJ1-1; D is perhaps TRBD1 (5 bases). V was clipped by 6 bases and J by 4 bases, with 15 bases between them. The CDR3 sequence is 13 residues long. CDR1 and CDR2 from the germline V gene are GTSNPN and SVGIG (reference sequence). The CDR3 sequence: CACLGQGGTEAFF. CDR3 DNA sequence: TGTGCCTGCCTCGGTCAGGGCGGCACTGAAGCTTTCTTT.

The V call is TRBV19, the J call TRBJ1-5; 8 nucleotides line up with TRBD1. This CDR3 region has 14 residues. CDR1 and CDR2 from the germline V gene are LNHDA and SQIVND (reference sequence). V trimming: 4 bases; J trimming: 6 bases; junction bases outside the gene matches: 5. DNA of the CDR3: TGTGCCAGTAGTAAGAGGACAGGGACTCAGCCCCAGCATTTT. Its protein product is CASSKRTGTQPQHF.

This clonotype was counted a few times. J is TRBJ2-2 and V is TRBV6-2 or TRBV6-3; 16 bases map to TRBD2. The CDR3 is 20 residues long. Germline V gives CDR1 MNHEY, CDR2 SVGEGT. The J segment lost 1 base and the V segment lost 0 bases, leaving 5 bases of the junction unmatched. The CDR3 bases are TGTGCCAGCAGTTACTCCCCGGGACTAGCGGGGGGGAAGAACACCGGGGAGCTGTTTTTT. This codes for CASSYSPGLAGGKNTGELFF.

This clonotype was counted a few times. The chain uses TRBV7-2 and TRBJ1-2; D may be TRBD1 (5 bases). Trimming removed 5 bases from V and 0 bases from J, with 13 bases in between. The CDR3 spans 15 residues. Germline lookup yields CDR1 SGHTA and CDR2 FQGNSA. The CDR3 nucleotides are TGTGCCAGCAGCCCCCGACAGACACCTAACTATGGCTACACCTTC. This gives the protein CASSPRQTPNYGYTF.

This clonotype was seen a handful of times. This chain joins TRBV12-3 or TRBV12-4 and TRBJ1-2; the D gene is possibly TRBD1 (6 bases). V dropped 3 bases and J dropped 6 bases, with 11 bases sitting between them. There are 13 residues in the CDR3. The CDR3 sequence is CASSFTRGDGYTF. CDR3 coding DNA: TGTGCCAGCAGTTTTACGAGGGGGGATGGCTACACCTTC.

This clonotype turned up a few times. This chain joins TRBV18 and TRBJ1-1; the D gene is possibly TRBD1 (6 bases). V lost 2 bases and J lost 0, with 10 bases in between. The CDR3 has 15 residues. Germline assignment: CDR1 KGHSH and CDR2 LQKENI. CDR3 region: CASSPETGVNTEAFF. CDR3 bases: TGTGCCAGCTCACCAGAGACAGGCGTGAACACTGAAGCTTTCTTT. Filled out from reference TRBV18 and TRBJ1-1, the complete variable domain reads NAGVMQNPRHLVRRRGQEARLRCSPMKGHSHVYWYRQLPEEGLKFMVYLQKENIIDESGMPKERFSAEFPKEGPSILRIQQVVRGDSAAYFCASSPETGVNTEAFFGQGTRLTVV.

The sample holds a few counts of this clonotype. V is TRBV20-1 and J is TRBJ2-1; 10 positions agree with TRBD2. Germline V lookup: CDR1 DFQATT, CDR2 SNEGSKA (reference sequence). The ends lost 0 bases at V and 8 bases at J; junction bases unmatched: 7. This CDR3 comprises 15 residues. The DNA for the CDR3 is TGCAGTGCTAGAGATTGGTCTAGCGGGAGTGATGAGCAGTTCTTC. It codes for CSARDWSSGSDEQFF.

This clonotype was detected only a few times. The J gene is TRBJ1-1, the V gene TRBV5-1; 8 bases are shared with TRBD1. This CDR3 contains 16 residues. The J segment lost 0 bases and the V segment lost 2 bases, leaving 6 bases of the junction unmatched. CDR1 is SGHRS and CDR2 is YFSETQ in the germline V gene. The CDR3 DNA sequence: TGCGCCAGCAGCTTTACAGGGGGTTCCATGAACACTGAAGCTTTCTTT. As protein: CASSFTGGSMNTEAFF.

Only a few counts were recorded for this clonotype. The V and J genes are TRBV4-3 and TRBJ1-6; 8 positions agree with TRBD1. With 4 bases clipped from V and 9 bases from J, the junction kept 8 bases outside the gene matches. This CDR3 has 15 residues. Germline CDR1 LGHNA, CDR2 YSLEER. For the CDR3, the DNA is TGCGCCAGCAGCCGGGAGAGACAGGGGAGTTCACCCCTCCACTTT. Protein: CASSRERQGSSPLHF.